This T cell receptor (beta chain) was captured by sequencing in a study of cytomegalovirus exposure and HLA in healthy donors. Points from the study as a whole: Compared with the roughly 700-donor mean, an Asian-associated ancestry cluster reportedly had fewer N-insertions, according to a later analysis. Follow-up analysis seemed to connect common viral pathogens with several of the most significant clusters identified.

Comments on this clone: Its antigen is as yet unknown.

The PCR had 60 Vbeta and 13 Jbeta primers. Using immunoSEQ multiplex PCR, the repertoire was profiled, and TCRdb retains in-frame clones only, with some absent. This sample yields about 54,000 clones, of which around 78% are seen a single time; around 1.5% belongs to the top ten. Germline V gene data show CDR1 as SGHNT and CDR2 as YENEEA. This CDR3 is 15 amino acids long. The V gene lost 1 base and the J gene lost 3 bases, with 11 bases spanning the gap. Sequencing was done on a sample of PBMCs. This receptor was identified in a female donor in good health and CMV-seronegative. This chain uses TRBV11-3 with TRBJ2-3, with D possibly matching TRBD1 (6 bases). The CDR3 sequence: CASSLGTGTTDTQYF. CDR3 bases: TGTGCCAGCAGCTTAGGAACAGGGACGACAGATACGCAGTATTTT.